This T cell receptor (beta chain) was sequenced during a study of T cells in localized non-small cell lung cancer. This clone showed up just a few times. Some clones are missing from TCRdb's copy, which holds only in-frame ones; the method was immunoSEQ multiplex PCR. Among 2,800 or so clones listed, 18% were seen once. Sequenced here: lung tumor tissue, sampled before any cancer treatment. The clonotype was recovered from a man aged 35-69 years with stage I squamous cell lung carcinoma.

The CDR3 protein is CASSSGDISTDTQYF. CDR3 nucleotides: TGTGCCAGCAGTTCCGGGGACATTAGCACAGATACGCAGTATTTT. V and J are TRBV6-8 and TRBJ2-3, with a tentative D call TRBD1 (6 bases). The CDR3 has 15 amino acids. Germline lookup yields CDR1 MNHGY and CDR2 SAAAGT. Deletions cut 4 bases from V and 0 bases from J, with 11 bases between.